This T cell receptor (beta chain) was obtained from a study of a mutant IDH1 vaccine in newly diagnosed glioma. In the study overall: Of the patients given treatment, about 62% were male and 37.5% were female, and a mean age of around 38 years was recorded.

Time point here: baseline, week 1 (first vaccination visit). Stated treatment: pre-vaccination baseline after standard-of-care therapy. There were new WHO grade 3 or 4 astrocytomas in the donors, and these were IDH1-mutant and ATRX-lost. This clone is deemed medium-sized. No antigen is known for it. CDR1 is SGHRS, CDR2 YFSETQ, per germline. The CDR3 contains 16 residues. After removal of 0 bases from V and 2 bases from J, the junction contained 3 bases not matched to a gene. Overall study results and limits: Across multiple MHC alleles, 93.3% of patients had vaccine-induced responses.

The method was immunoSEQ multiplex PCR; TCRdb's version includes in-frame clones alone and lacks a portion of them. This sample yields 85,000 to 100,000 clones, of which roughly 75% are seen a single time; less than 9.5% belongs to the top ten. The chain employs TRBV5-1 and TRBJ2-7; the match to TRBD2 covers 12 bases. The clonotype originates from a man aged 40-49 years with glioma. This sample comprised PBMCs, obtained from a glioma patient treated with radiotherapy, temozolomide or both. Here the CDR3 DNA reads TGCGCCAGCAGCTTGGCCCCTAGCGGGGGGGCCTACGAGCAGTACTTC. This sequence encodes CASSLAPSGGAYEQYF.